This TCR beta chain was sequenced for a study of cytomegalovirus exposure and HLA in healthy donors. Points on this clone: Antigen specificity is unknown.

The PCR was carried out with 60 Vbeta primers and 13 Jbeta primers. The method was immunoSEQ multiplex PCR; TCRdb's version includes in-frame clones alone and lacks a portion of them. The specimen's table records 220,000 or so clones. General study findings and limits: Earlier analysis looked at TCR beta V segments, and most were productive about 90% or about 30% of the time. High sensitivity and specificity were reportedly achieved when the classifier diagnosed cytomegalovirus status. Investigators reported some 150 TCR beta chains as tied to cytomegalovirus.

Germline assignment: CDR1 MDHEN and CDR2 SYDVKM. Deletions cut 7 bases from V and 2 bases from J, with 14 bases between. The CDR3 spans 14 residues. The receptor's source is a girl aged 2 to 9 in good health and CMV-seropositive. The chain couples TRBV28 to TRBJ1-1; D unresolved. Sequenced material: PBMCs. CDR3 sequence reads: CASKSSRSNTEAFF. CDR3 DNA sequence: TGTGCCAGCAAGAGTTCGAGGTCTAACACTGAAGCTTTCTTT.